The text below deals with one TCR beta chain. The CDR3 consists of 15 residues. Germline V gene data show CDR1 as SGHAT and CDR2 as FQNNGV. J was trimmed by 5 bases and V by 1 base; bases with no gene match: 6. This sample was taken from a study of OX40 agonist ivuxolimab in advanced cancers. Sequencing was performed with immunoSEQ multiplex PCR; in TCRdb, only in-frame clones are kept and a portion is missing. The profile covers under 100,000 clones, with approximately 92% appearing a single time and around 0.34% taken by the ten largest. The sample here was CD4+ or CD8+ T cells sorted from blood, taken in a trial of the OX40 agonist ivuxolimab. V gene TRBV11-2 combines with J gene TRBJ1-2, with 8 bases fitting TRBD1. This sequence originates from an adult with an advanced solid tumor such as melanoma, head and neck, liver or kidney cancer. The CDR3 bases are TGTGCCAGCAGCTTAGCCGGACAGGGTGGGTATGGCTACACCTTC. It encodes CASSLAGQGGYGYTF. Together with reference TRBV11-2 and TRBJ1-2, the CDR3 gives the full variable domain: EAGVAQSPRYKIIEKRQSVAFWCNPISGHATLYWYQQILGQGPKLLIQFQNNGVVDDSQLPKDRFSAERLKGVDSTLKIQPAKLEDSAVYLCASSLAGQGGYGYTFGSGTRLTVV.